These 8 T cell receptor beta chains originate from one sample sequenced in a study of blood T cell repertoires in COVID-19 (TCRdb year 2020). Library preparation was by the immunoSEQ multiplex PCR assay. As stored in TCRdb, this immuneACCESS dataset retains in-frame rearrangements with V and J assigned. A fraction of the clones does not appear; measured against another copy, unresolved V genes explain less than half of the discrepancy, and the remainder lacks a known reason. In all, the sample holds approximately 300,000 clones, and more than 75% of those were seen once. Of the sample, roughly 5.2% is held by the ten largest clones. Input material: PBMCs or T cells enriched from blood (not recorded which). These receptors were obtained from a woman aged 25-40 years who had recovered from COVID-19.

The chain employs TRBV24-1 and TRBJ2-1, with 9 bases that match TRBD1. V shed 5 bases and J 9 bases; nucleotides not matched to a gene: 4. CDR3 length: 13 amino acids. The germline gives CDR1 KGHDR, CDR2 SFDVKD. CDR3 loop: CATSGGQGFEQFF. DNA of the CDR3: TGTGCCACCAGTGGGGGACAGGGTTTTGAGCAGTTCTTC.

J is TRBJ1-2 and V is TRBV7-9, with 9 bases aligning to TRBD1. The J segment lost 8 bases and the V segment lost 5 bases, leaving 3 bases of the junction unmatched. CDR1 and CDR2 from the germline V gene are SEHNR and FQNEAQ (reference sequence). The CDR3 sequence is 12 residues long. CDR3 DNA sequence: TGTGCCAGCAGCCACAGGGGGCAGGGCTACACCTTC. Its translation: CASSHRGQGYTF.

This chain joins TRBV4-3 and TRBJ1-1; D ambiguous. CDR1 and CDR2 (germline): LGHNA, YSLEER. V was cut by 2 bases and J by 7 bases, with 14 bases left in between. CDR3 length: 14 residues. The CDR3 nucleotides are TGCGCCAGCAGCCAACGCGTCGAGAGCCGTGAAGCTTTCTTT. Translating gives CASSQRVESREAFF.

The genes are TRBV2 and TRBJ1-4, with a tentative D call TRBD1 (5 bases). There are 13 residues in the CDR3. With 6 bases removed from V and 8 bases from J, the gap between germline ends came to 13 bases. The V gene's germline CDR1 is SNHLY and CDR2 FYNNEI. The CDR3 DNA reads as TGTGCCAGCAGGGGTCAGGGAGGGGAAAAACTGTTTTTT. It yields the protein CASRGQGGEKLFF.

The chain has TRBV9 and TRBJ2-1, with 10 bases that match TRBD2. Germline values: CDR1 SGDLS, CDR2 YYNGEE. The CDR3 sequence is 13 residues long. Unmatched junction bases numbered 8, after V lost 1 base and J lost 16 bases. The CDR3 reads CASSVSPSGGYFF. CDR3 coding DNA: TGTGCCAGCAGCGTATCGCCTAGCGGGGGTTATTTCTTC.

CDR3 sequence: CASSVTGGGTGELFF. CDR3 nucleotides: TGTGCCAGTAGTGTCACAGGGGGCGGCACCGGGGAGCTGTTTTTT. The chain recombines TRBV19 with TRBJ2-2, with TRBD1 matching 9 bases. Germline CDR1 is LNHDA and CDR2 is SQIVND (reference sequence). The CDR3 loop spans 15 amino acids. V shed 5 bases, J shed 4 bases, and the junction held 5 bases outside the gene matches.

The V gene is TRBV28, the J gene TRBJ2-5; D not resolved. Germline loops: CDR1 MDHEN, CDR2 SYDVKM. V gave up 2 bases and J gave up 4 bases, with 8 bases separating them. The CDR3 runs 13 residues. The CDR3 DNA reads as TGTGCCAGCAGTTTAACTTGGGCAGAGACCCAGTACTTC. This gives the protein CASSLTWAETQYF.

The genes are TRBV5-1 and TRBJ2-3; D is perhaps TRBD2 (6 bases). V was clipped by 0 bases and J by 4 bases, with 21 bases between them. Looked up from germline, CDR1 is SGHRS and CDR2 is YFSETQ. The CDR3 consists of 18 residues. CDR3: CASSLVTAHSRGADTQYF. The CDR3 region has the DNA TGCGCCAGCAGCTTGGTAACGGCTCATTCTCGCGGGGCAGATACGCAGTATTTT.